A selection of T cell receptor beta chains follows, all from one sample in a study of regulatory T cells in long-lasting Graves disease. Each CDR3 protein is one row after TCRdb ran MiXCR on the multiplex PCR reads. The profile covers around 500,000 distinct CDR3 sequences, with 20% to 25% appearing a single time and 7.8% taken by the ten largest. This material consisted of peripheral blood mononuclear cells (PBMCs), taken when the disease was refractory, from a patient treated with antithyroid drugs. These receptors all stem from a female donor with Graves disease. CDR3s include the opening cysteine and the closing phenylalanine or tryptophan. The order of the fields is clone size, V gene, D gene, J gene, CDR3 protein, CDR3 DNA. A D gene is named only where the DNA matches it firmly. The size field is filled for only some rows; it gives once, few, many or a size class.

clone size: many; V gene: TRBV20-1; D gene: NA; J gene: TRBJ2-5; CDR3 protein: CSARKFGRRVGETQYF; CDR3 DNA: TGCAGTGCTAGAAAGTTTGGGAGGAGGGTCGGGGAGACCCAGTACTTC
clone size: NA; V gene: TRBV27; D gene: TRBD2; J gene: TRBJ2-1; CDR3 protein: CASSSPSGRGPYEQFF; CDR3 DNA: TGTGCCAGCAGTTCCCCTAGCGGGCGCGGACCGTATGAGCAGTTCTTC
clone size: NA; V gene: TRBV9; D gene: TRBD1; J gene: TRBJ1-1; CDR3 protein: CASSPDRGVLSEAFF; CDR3 DNA: TGTGCCAGCAGCCCGGACAGGGGCGTGCTCTCTGAAGCTTTCTTT
clone size: many; V gene: TRBV27; D gene: NA; J gene: TRBJ1-2; CDR3 protein: CASSLSKRHGYTF; CDR3 DNA: TGTGCCAGCAGTTTATCCAAGAGGCATGGCTACACCTTC
clone size: NA; V gene: TRBV2; D gene: NA; J gene: TRBJ2-3; CDR3 protein: CASTDPGRNTDTQYF; CDR3 DNA: TGTGCCAGCACTGACCCCGGGAGAAACACAGATACGCAGTATTTT
clone size: NA; V gene: TRBV6-5; D gene: NA; J gene: TRBJ2-7; CDR3 protein: CASSYSNYPSYEQYF; CDR3 DNA: TGTGCCAGCAGTTACTCGAACTATCCTTCGTACGAGCAGTACTTC
clone size: many; V gene: TRBV2; D gene: NA; J gene: TRBJ1-2; CDR3 protein: CASSYPLQGDGYTF; CDR3 DNA: TGTGCCAGCAGCTACCCTCTACAGGGAGATGGCTACACCTTC
clone size: few; V gene: TRBV27; D gene: NA; J gene: TRBJ2-3; CDR3 protein: CASSFSTDTQYF; CDR3 DNA: TGTGCCAGCAGTTTTTCCACAGATACGCAGTATTTT
clone size: NA; V gene: TRBV27; D gene: TRBD2; J gene: TRBJ2-2; CDR3 protein: CASSRGLAGLGELFF; CDR3 DNA: TGTGCCAGCTCCCGGGGACTAGCGGGGCTCGGGGAGCTGTTTTTT
clone size: few; V gene: TRBV4-1; D gene: NA; J gene: TRBJ2-7; CDR3 protein: CASSQVAPYEQYF; CDR3 DNA: TGCGCCAGCAGCCAAGTAGCCCCCTACGAGCAGTACTTC
clone size: NA; V gene: TRBV7-9; D gene: NA; J gene: TRBJ2-7; CDR3 protein: CASSFTPSGVPLYEQYF; CDR3 DNA: TGTGCCAGCAGCTTCACACCCTCAGGGGTTCCCCTCTACGAGCAGTACTTC